This T cell receptor (beta chain) was recorded in a study of blood T cells in healthy people across ages. Regarding the study as a whole: In older individuals, TCR beta diversity per million T cells was lower, falling roughly linearly with age. Since the PBMCs were unsorted, naive and antigen-experienced cells could not be conclusively compared. Fewer expanded clones and more diversity marked long-lived versus aged donors.

Combining a sample-barcoded 5' primer with a J-beta primer mix, a second PCR ran for roughly 7 to 11 cycles. Each cDNA molecule received a tag from a template-switch adaptor that had 12 random nucleotides. TCRdb redid the calling of the 5' RACE reads with MiXCR, one entry per CDR3 protein. This sample has approximately 2,000,000 distinct CDR3 sequences; about two fifths occur once, and the top ten carry 23%. This clonotype was seen a few times. The antigen is unknown. One junction end disagrees with the germline gene, perhaps due to a read error. The TCR comes from a human donor in good health. The specimen sequenced was blood.

CDR3 nucleotides: TGCAGCGTTGGGGGTGGTAGGGGGGGAATTTACAATGAGCGGTTCTTC. This encodes CSVGGGRGGIYNERFF. The chain links TRBV29-1 to TRBJ2-1; weak D call: TRBD2 (7 bases). Germline CDR1 is SQVTM and CDR2 is ANQGSEA. The CDR3 spans 16 residues.